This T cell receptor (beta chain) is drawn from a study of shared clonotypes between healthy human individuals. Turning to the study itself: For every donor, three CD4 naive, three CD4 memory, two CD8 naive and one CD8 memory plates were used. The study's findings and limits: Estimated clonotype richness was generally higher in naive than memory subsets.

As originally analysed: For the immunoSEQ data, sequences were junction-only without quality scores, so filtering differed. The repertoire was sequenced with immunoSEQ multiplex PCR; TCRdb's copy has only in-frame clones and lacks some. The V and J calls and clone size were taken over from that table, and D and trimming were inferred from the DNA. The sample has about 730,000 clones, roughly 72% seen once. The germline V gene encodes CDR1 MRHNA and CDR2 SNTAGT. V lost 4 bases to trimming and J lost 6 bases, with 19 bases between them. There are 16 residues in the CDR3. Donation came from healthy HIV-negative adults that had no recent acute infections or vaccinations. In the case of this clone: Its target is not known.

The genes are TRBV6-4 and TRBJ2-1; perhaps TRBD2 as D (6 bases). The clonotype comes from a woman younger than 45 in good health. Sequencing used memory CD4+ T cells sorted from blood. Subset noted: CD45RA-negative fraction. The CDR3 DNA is TGTGCCAGCAGTGTAACCGGGACTGGTCTCCTCAATGAGCAGTTCTTC. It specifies CASSVTGTGLLNEQFF.